The rows below give T cell receptor beta chains drawn from one sample of a study of OX40 agonist ivuxolimab in advanced cancers. Libraries were prepared by immunoSEQ multiplex PCR; TCRdb keeps only in-frame clonotypes and omits some of them. The table lists roughly 70,000 clones, 70% to 90% of them singletons, with 4% in the top ten. Sample: CD4+ or CD8+ T cells sorted from blood, taken in a trial of the OX40 agonist ivuxolimab. The origin of the receptors is an adult with an advanced solid tumor such as melanoma, head and neck, liver or kidney cancer. Each CDR3 is given with its conserved first and last residue. Fields, in order: CDR3 length, clone size, V gene, J gene, D gene, CDR3 DNA, CDR3 protein. A D gene is named only where the DNA matches it firmly. A row's size may be missing; if present it is once, few, many or a size class.

11	-	TRBV18	TRBJ1-5	-	TGTGCCAGCTCACCCGATCAGCCCCAGCATTTT	CASSPDQPQHF
13	-	TRBV11-3	TRBJ2-1	TRBD1	TGTGCCAGCAGCTTACCAGACAGGGATGAGCAGTTCTTC	CASSLPDRDEQFF
10	-	TRBV20-1	TRBJ1-5	-	TGCAGTGCGGGGGGCCAGCCCCAGCATTTT	CSAGGQPQHF
15	-	TRBV29-1	TRBJ1-3	TRBD1	TGCAGCGGTTCGATGCGACAGGGCCCGGGAAACACCATATATTTT	CSGSMRQGPGNTIYF
15	-	TRBV30	TRBJ2-1	TRBD2	TGTGCCTGGAGTTTCCTAGCGGGAGTCAGTAATGAGCAGTTCTTC	CAWSFLAGVSNEQFF
13	-	TRBV7-9	TRBJ2-3	TRBD1	TGTGCCAGCAGCCCCAGGGGGCCAAATACGCAGTATTTT	CASSPRGPNTQYF
14	-	TRBV2	TRBJ1-5	-	TGTGCCAGCAGTGAAACATGGCGCAATCAGCCCCAGCATTTT	CASSETWRNQPQHF
15	-	TRBV5-4	TRBJ2-2	-	TGTGCCAGCAGCTTGGGGGGCAGAGACACCGGGGAGCTGTTTTTT	CASSLGGRDTGELFF
13	-	TRBV4-2	TRBJ1-1	-	TGTGCCAGCAGCTCACAGGGTTACACTGAAGCTTTCTTT	CASSSQGYTEAFF
14	-	TRBV7-8	TRBJ1-5	-	TGTGCCAGCAGCTTAGCGCAAGTAGTACAGCCCCAGCATTTT	CASSLAQVVQPQHF
14	-	TRBV5-1	TRBJ2-5	TRBD2	TGCGCCAGCAGCTCCGGACTAGTTCAAGAGACCCAGTACTTC	CASSSGLVQETQYF
13	once	TRBV7-9	TRBJ2-7	-	TGTGCCAGCAGCGCCGGGCTCGCCTACGAGCAGTACTTC	CASSAGLAYEQYF
19	-	TRBV5-1	TRBJ2-7	TRBD2	TGCGCCAGCAGCCGAGGGACTAGCGGGTCCTACGGCCAACCTTACGAGCAGTACTTC	CASSRGTSGSYGQPYEQYF
14	few	TRBV30	TRBJ1-4	-	TGTGCCTGTAGAGGGTCGGCCGCTTGGGGGAAACTGTTTTTT	CACRGSAAWGKLFF
17	-	TRBV7-2	TRBJ2-1	TRBD2	TGTGCCAGCAGCCCTGCAGATCCGGGACTAGCGGGAGGAAAGGGGTTCTTC	CASSPADPGLAGGKGFF
16	few	TRBV5-1	TRBJ1-1	-	TGCGCCAGCAGCTTGGCCTATGGACAGCTGAACACTGAAGCTTTCTTT	CASSLAYGQLNTEAFF
13	-	TRBV7-9	TRBJ2-3	-	TGTGCCAGCAGCTTAAAACAGGGCGATACGCAGTATTTT	CASSLKQGDTQYF
19	-	TRBV19	TRBJ2-1	TRBD2	TGTGCCAGTAGTACCGCTCGCCGACTAGCGGGAGATTTTTACAATGAGCAGTTCTTC	CASSTARRLAGDFYNEQFF
14	-	TRBV6-5	TRBJ1-2	-	TGTGCCAGCAGTTTCAACCGACAGGTGGATGGCTACACCTTC	CASSFNRQVDGYTF
11	-	TRBV6-5	TRBJ1-2	-	TGTGCCAGCAGTAACGACCGGGGCTACACCTTC	CASSNDRGYTF
15	-	TRBV7-9	TRBJ2-1	TRBD2	TGTGCCAGCGGCGACCGACTAGCGGGGTACAATGAGCAGTTCTTC	CASGDRLAGYNEQFF
14	-	TRBV6-5	TRBJ1-4	-	TGTGCCAGCAGAACAAGGGTGTCGAATGAAAAACTGTTTTTT	CASRTRVSNEKLFF
16	-	TRBV4-2	TRBJ2-7	-	TGTGCCAGCAGCCCGGCCGGGGCCAGCAATTACTACGAGCAGTACTTC	CASSPAGASNYYEQYF
15	-	TRBV5-5	TRBJ1-2	-	TGTGCCAGCAGCGGAGGTCCGGGTTCCAACTATGGCTACACCTTC	CASSGGPGSNYGYTF
18	-	TRBV7-9	TRBJ2-1	-	TGTGCCAGCAGCTCTACCCAACTAGCACGAAGCTCCTACAATGAGCAGTTCTTC	CASSSTQLARSSYNEQFF
15	-	TRBV27	TRBJ2-7	TRBD1	TGTGCCAGCAGTGTAACAGGGGTGGGCTCCTACGAGCAGTACTTC	CASSVTGVGSYEQYF
16	-	TRBV10-3	TRBJ2-7	-	TGTGCCATCAGTGAGTCAACGTCGTATTACTCCTACGAGCAGTACTTC	CAISESTSYYSYEQYF
15	-	TRBV6-5	TRBJ2-3	TRBD2	TGTGCCAGCAATAAAGCGGGAGGGCCTCCAGATACGCAGTATTTT	CASNKAGGPPDTQYF
18	-	TRBV6-1	TRBJ2-3	-	TGTGCCAGCAGTGCCGGCGGACGGAGAGGTTCGTACACAGATACGCAGTATTTT	CASSAGGRRGSYTDTQYF
16	once	TRBV21-1	TRBJ1-5	-	TGTGCCAGCAGCAAGTGCTCGTGGAGTTTCAATCAGCCCCAGCATTTT	CASSKCSWSFNQPQHF
13	-	TRBV27	TRBJ1-4	-	TGTGCCAGCAGTCCGAGACGGGGGGAAAAACTGTTTTTT	CASSPRRGEKLFF
15	-	TRBV5-1	TRBJ2-7	TRBD1	TGCGCCAGCAGCGTTACCGGGACAGGTTCCTACGAGCAGTACTTC	CASSVTGTGSYEQYF
15	once	TRBV7-6	TRBJ1-1	-	TGTGCCAGCAGCTTTAGACCCCAGCGGGACTTCGAAGCTTTCTTT	CASSFRPQRDFEAFF
15	-	TRBV18	TRBJ1-1	-	TGTGCCAGCTCACCCCCTCATGCAGGGAACACTGAAGCTTTCTTT	CASSPPHAGNTEAFF
15	-	TRBV19	TRBJ2-5	TRBD1	TGTGCCAGTAGTTCACCGGGACAGGGAGTAGAGACCCAGTACTTC	CASSSPGQGVETQYF
11	-	TRBV6-1	TRBJ2-1	-	TGTGCCAGCAGTGCCTACAATGAGCAGTTCTTC	CASSAYNEQFF
13	-	TRBV2	TRBJ1-5	-	TGTGCCAGCAATTACCAAGGGGATCAGCCCCAGCATTTT	CASNYQGDQPQHF
17	-	TRBV5-4	TRBJ2-3	TRBD1	TGTGCCAGCAGCTTGTTATTAGGGGGCGGAAGCACAGATACGCAGTATTTT	CASSLLLGGGSTDTQYF
13	-	TRBV29-1	TRBJ2-7	-	TGCAGCGTTGTAAAACTTGCGGGCTACGAGCAGTACTTC	CSVVKLAGYEQYF
13	-	TRBV6-1	TRBJ1-5	TRBD1	TGTGCCAGCAGGGACAGGGGACGCTGGCCCCAGCATTTT	CASRDRGRWPQHF
14	-	TRBV11-1	TRBJ1-5	TRBD1	TGTGCCAGCAGCCCGGACAGGGGAGGTCAGCCCCAGCATTTT	CASSPDRGGQPQHF
11	once	TRBV5-1	TRBJ2-5	-	TGCGCCAGCAGCTGGGAAGAAACCCAGTACTTC	CASSWEETQYF
15	-	TRBV5-1	TRBJ1-1	TRBD1	TGCGCCAGCAGCTTCGGGACAGGGAGGGCTACTGAAGCTTTCTTT	CASSFGTGRATEAFF
13	-	TRBV5-4	TRBJ1-2	-	TGTGCCAGCAGCTCCCCGGGGCTGATTGGCTACACCTTC	CASSSPGLIGYTF
18	-	TRBV7-3	TRBJ2-1	-	TGTGCCAGCAGCCCCGATCCCCTACAAAACATAGCTTACAATGAGCAGTTCTTC	CASSPDPLQNIAYNEQFF
13	-	TRBV27	TRBJ2-6	-	TGTGCCAGCAAGGAATATGGGGCCAACGTCCTGACTTTC	CASKEYGANVLTF
14	-	TRBV27	TRBJ1-2	TRBD1	TGTGCCAGCAGTGGAGACAGGGGGCTCTTTGGCTACACCTTC	CASSGDRGLFGYTF
16	-	TRBV19	TRBJ2-1	TRBD2	TGTGCCAGTAGTTCCCTGACTAGCGGGTTCTACAATGAGCAGTTCTTC	CASSSLTSGFYNEQFF
14	-	TRBV5-5	TRBJ1-4	-	TGTGCCAGCAGCTTCGGAACCCCGGGGGAAAAACTGTTTTTT	CASSFGTPGEKLFF
16	-	TRBV7-9	TRBJ1-5	-	TGTGCCAGCAGCTTAGGGGGCGGGGATAGCAATCAGCCCCAGCATTTT	CASSLGGGDSNQPQHF
14	-	TRBV10-1	TRBJ2-2	TRBD1	TGCGCCAGCAGTGAAGGACAGGGGGCCGGGGAGCTGTTTTTT	CASSEGQGAGELFF
15	-	TRBV5-1	TRBJ1-5	TRBD1	TGCGCCAGCAGCCTTGGGGACAGGGCGGGTGAGCCCCAGCATTTT	CASSLGDRAGEPQHF
14	-	TRBV4-3	TRBJ2-3	TRBD1	TGCGCCAGCAGCCAGGACAGGCCCACAGATACGCAGTATTTT	CASSQDRPTDTQYF